The 24 T cell receptor beta chains presented below share a single source sample, sequenced in a study of blood T cells in healthy people across ages. A J-beta primer mix and a sample-barcoded 5' primer were used in a second PCR of about 7 to 12 cycles. TCRdb recomputed calls from the 5' RACE reads with MiXCR, one row per CDR3 protein. Here the sample spans around 820,000 distinct CDR3 sequences, roughly 25% being singletons. The same sample was also studied in work on T cells of mothers and their children.

Source material: blood. Source of these receptors: a boy under 18 in good health.

This clonotype was seen a handful of times. The genes are TRBV7-9 and TRBJ1-1, with D unclear. Trimming left V 6 bases short and J 8 bases short, with 13 bases between. Per germline, CDR1 SEHNR and CDR2 FQNEAQ (reference sequence). CDR3 length equals 12 residues. CDR3 nucleotides: TGTGCCAGCAGGAATCTAGGAGGGGAAGCTTTCTTT. As protein: CASRNLGGEAFF.

V and J are TRBV12-3 or TRBV12-4 and TRBJ2-2; no clear D gene. Trimming shortened V by 1 base and J by 2 bases, and 8 bases separated the two germline ends. This CDR3 has 15 residues. This chain's CDR3 is CASSLELLNTGELFF. The CDR3 DNA reads as TGTGCCAGCAGTTTAGAATTGCTTAACACCGGGGAGCTGTTTTTT.

The V gene is TRBV7-2, the J gene TRBJ1-2, with TRBD1 as a possible D gene (5 bases). The CDR3 covers 12 residues. The germline V gene has CDR1 SGHTA and CDR2 FQGNSA. V was pared by 4 bases and J by 8 bases, with 11 bases between. The CDR3 nucleotides read TGTGCCAGCAGCTGGGGGGTTCGGGGCTACACCTTC. Its translation: CASSWGVRGYTF.

The chain combines TRBV4-3 with TRBJ2-1; the match to TRBD2 covers 13 bases. V was pared by 4 bases and J by 3 bases, with 3 bases of the junction left unmatched. Germline V lookup: CDR1 LGHNA, CDR2 YSLEER. This CDR3 has 16 residues. The CDR3 is CASSRRLAGGYNEQFF. The CDR3 nucleotides read TGCGCCAGCAGCCGCAGACTAGCGGGGGGCTACAATGAGCAGTTCTTC.

This clonotype was detected a few times. V usage is TRBV7-2 and J usage is TRBJ1-2; TRBD1 agrees at 7 bases. Unmatched junction bases numbered 6, after V lost 2 bases and J lost 6 bases. The CDR3 extends over 14 amino acids. Looked up from germline, CDR1 is SGHTA and CDR2 is FQGNSA. The CDR3 DNA reads as TGTGCCAGCAGCTTACGAGGGGGCGCCGATGGCTACACCTTC. Protein sequence: CASSLRGGADGYTF.

This clonotype was picked up a small number of times. The rearrangement joins TRBV4-1 to TRBJ1-4; no definite D call. Germline CDR1 is MGHRA and CDR2 is YSYEKL. The CDR3 has 15 amino acids. Trimming cost V 1 base and J 6 bases, with 12 bases left between them. The CDR3 sequence is CASSQGPSFYEKLFF. The CDR3 coding sequence is TGCGCCAGCAGCCAAGGGCCCTCGTTTTATGAAAAACTGTTTTTT.

This clonotype showed up just once. This chain joins TRBV7-9 and TRBJ1-1; D unresolved. The CDR3 contains 13 residues. V dropped 5 bases and J dropped 5 bases, with 12 bases sitting between them. Germline lookup yields CDR1 SEHNR and CDR2 FQNEAQ (reference sequence). DNA for the CDR3: TGTGCCAGCAGCCAAAACAGTGTAACTGAAGCTTTCTTT. Protein: CASSQNSVTEAFF.

This chain joins TRBV5-1 and TRBJ2-2; D is undetermined. Germline V gene lookup returns CDR1 SGHRS and CDR2 YFSETQ. Deletions cut 0 bases from V and 7 bases from J, with 7 bases between. The CDR3 runs to 13 residues. The CDR3 protein is CASSLVDFGELFF. Here the CDR3 DNA reads TGCGCCAGCAGCTTGGTGGATTTCGGGGAGCTGTTTTTT.

The J gene is TRBJ2-2, the V gene TRBV7-9; 8 nucleotides agree with TRBD2. CDR3 length: 14 residues. In germline, CDR1 is SEHNR, CDR2 FQNEAQ (reference sequence). V trimming: 8 bases; J trimming: 4 bases; junction bases outside the gene matches: 6. CDR3 residues: CASVLAGSTGELFF. The CDR3, as DNA: TGTGCCAGCGTCCTAGCGGGTAGCACCGGGGAGCTGTTTTTT.

This clonotype occurred a few times. The chain uses TRBV28 and TRBJ1-4; D unresolved. The V end was cut by 4 bases, the J end by 5 bases, with 5 bases between. The CDR3 contains 12 residues. Germline CDR1 reads MDHEN; CDR2 reads SYDVKM. The CDR3 reads CASSWMNEKLFF. CDR3 nucleotides: TGTGCCAGCAGTTGGATGAATGAAAAACTGTTTTTT.

This clonotype was observed a few times. The J gene is TRBJ2-5, the V gene TRBV6-1; TRBD2 aligns across 10 bases. CDR3 size: 15 residues. Germline values: CDR1 MNHNS, CDR2 SASEGT. The V segment lost 4 bases and the J segment 5 bases; nucleotides outside the gene matches: 7. In DNA form, the CDR3 reads TGTGCCAGCAGTGGGCTAGCGGGAGTAGTGGAGACCCAGTACTTC. Residues: CASSGLAGVVETQYF.

The V and J genes are TRBV3-1 and TRBJ1-1, with D hard to call. The CDR3 runs to 17 residues. From germline, CDR1 is LGHDT and CDR2 YNNKEL (reference sequence). V was clipped by 0 bases and J by 0 bases, with 14 bases between them. The CDR3 DNA sequence: TGTGCCAGCAGCCAAGACCCTACGGGTCCCTTGAACACTGAAGCTTTCTTT. Amino acids: CASSQDPTGPLNTEAFF.

A few counts support this clonotype. The rearrangement uses TRBV14 and TRBJ2-5; 7 bases are shared with TRBD2. CDR3 length: 17 residues. The J segment lost 5 bases and the V segment lost 1 base, leaving 13 bases of the junction unmatched. Germline assignment: CDR1 SGHDN and CDR2 FVKESK. The CDR3 reads CASSQGLAGSSRETQYF. CDR3 in DNA: TGTGCCAGCAGCCAAGGACTAGCAGGGTCGTCCAGGGAGACCCAGTACTTC.

This clonotype appeared many times. This chain links TRBV6-2 or TRBV6-3 with TRBJ2-5; D not resolved. Germline lookup yields CDR1 MNHEY and CDR2 SVGEGT. CDR3 length: 11 residues. V was cut by 2 bases and J by 7 bases, with 5 bases left in between. The CDR3 bases are TGTGCCAGCAGTTACGGCGGGACCCAGTACTTC. Protein: CASSYGGTQYF.

The chain recombines TRBV4-1 with TRBJ2-3; D may be TRBD1 or TRBD2 (5 bases each). Trimming took 1 base from V and 2 from J, leaving 10 bases between them. This CDR3 contains 15 residues. The germline V gene has CDR1 MGHRA and CDR2 YSYEKL. The CDR3 sequence is CASSQGVGTTDTQYF. In nucleotides, the CDR3 is TGCGCCAGCAGCCAAGGCGTAGGGACCACAGATACGCAGTATTTT.

The J gene is TRBJ2-1, the V gene TRBV3-1, with TRBD1 matching over 7 bases. CDR1 and CDR2 from the germline V gene are LGHDT and YNNKEL (reference sequence). After removal of 4 bases from V and 8 bases from J, the junction contained 11 bases not matched to a gene. The CDR3 has 15 amino acids. CDR3 bases: TGTGCCAGCAGCCCCCGGGACAGTCGCCGGGATGAGCAGTTCTTC. Amino acids: CASSPRDSRRDEQFF.

At least ten counts were recorded for this clonotype. The V call is TRBV7-3, the J call TRBJ2-1, with D perhaps matching TRBD1 (6 bases). This CDR3 comprises 15 residues. CDR1 and CDR2 from the germline V gene are SGHTA and FQGTGA. V shed 5 bases and J shed 1 base, with 12 bases lying between them. CDR3 region: CASSLTGSSYNEQFF. The CDR3 DNA reads TGTGCCAGCAGCCTTACAGGGTCTTCCTACAATGAGCAGTTCTTC.

V gene TRBV20-1 combines with J gene TRBJ2-1, with a possible D match to TRBD2 (6 bases). The germline CDR1 and CDR2 sequences are DFQATT and SNEGSKA (reference sequence). There are 17 residues in the CDR3. V was trimmed by 0 bases and J by 4 bases, leaving 19 bases between them. The CDR3 nucleotides are TGCAGTGCTAGAGATTGGATTGGAGGGCCAGATTACAATGAGCAGTTCTTC. Protein: CSARDWIGGPDYNEQFF.

This clonotype was counted a few times. The gene calls are TRBV29-1 and TRBJ1-1; D remains unclear. This CDR3 has 11 amino acids. Germline CDR1 reads SQVTM; CDR2 reads ANQGSEA. Trimming cost V 8 bases and J 6 bases, with 13 bases left between them. This chain's CDR3 is CSSYEVSEAFF. The CDR3 nucleotides are TGCAGCTCCTACGAAGTATCTGAAGCTTTCTTT.

The chain combines TRBV21-1 with TRBJ2-7; TRBD2, as called in the table, went unchecked against the DNA. TRBV21-1 is flagged as a pseudogene. The CDR3 spans 17 residues. The chain's CDR3 is CASSKEGLAGGSGEQYF. CDR3 in DNA: TGTGCCAGCAGCAAAGAGGGACTAGCGGGAGGAAGCGGCGAGCAGTACTTC.

This chain links TRBV4-3 with TRBJ2-1; the match to TRBD2 covers 11 bases. Losses at the gene ends were 3 bases for V and 7 bases for J; bases not matched to a gene: 20. Germline loops: CDR1 LGHNA, CDR2 YSLEER. This CDR3 comprises 20 residues. The CDR3 loop reads CASSQGGQALTSGSRNEQFF. Written as DNA, the CDR3 is TGCGCCAGCAGCCAGGGGGGACAGGCACTCACTAGCGGGAGTAGGAATGAGCAGTTCTTC.

CDR3: CASSVGLAGVLGETQYF. The CDR3 bases are TGTGCCAGCAGCGTCGGACTAGCGGGAGTACTCGGCGAGACCCAGTACTTC. V usage is TRBV7-6 and J usage is TRBJ2-5, with TRBD2 matching 13 bases. Germline assignment: CDR1 SGHVS and CDR2 FNYEAQ. Trimming took 5 bases from V and 5 from J; bases not matched to a gene: 11. This CDR3 is 17 amino acids long.

In regard to this clonotype: The junction differs from germline at one of its ends, possibly a read error. The chain uses TRBV6-5 and TRBJ1-2, with TRBD1 identical over 9 bases. The CDR3 covers 13 residues. Germline V CDR1 and CDR2: MNHEY, SVGAGI. The CDR3 here is CASSFRTGVGHTF. Written as DNA, the CDR3 is TGTGCCAGCAGTTTCCGGACAGGGGTTGGCCACACCTTC.

This clonotype was counted ten times or more. This sequence joins TRBV6-2 or TRBV6-3 and TRBJ2-5, with D maybe TRBD2 (7 bases). Germline CDR1 and CDR2: MNHEY and SVGEGT. The CDR3 is 13 amino acids. Trimming left V 6 bases short and J 2 bases short, with 10 bases between. CDR3 nucleotide sequence: TGTGCCAGCAGCGGGGGGCCACAAGAGACCCAGTACTTC. Its protein product is CASSGGPQETQYF.